The entry that follows covers one TCR beta chain sequence. Its specificity is not known. This CDR3 has 12 residues. V lost 6 bases and J 4 bases, leaving 7 bases between the germline ends. From germline, CDR1 is KGHSH and CDR2 LQKENI. This specimen belongs to a study of siplizumab effects on memory and regulatory T cells. Whole-study results and caveats: There appeared to be greater diversity in naive T cells than in memory cells, and naive T cells seemed major contributors to the alloresponse.

The data were produced by immunoSEQ multiplex PCR, yet TCRdb's version contains in-frame clones alone and is incomplete. The repertoire includes roughly 69,000 clones, approximately 87% of them detected once, and approximately 3.4% sits in the top ten. Sequenced sample: memory CD4+ T cells sorted from blood. The TCR originated in a human donor in good health. This rearrangement joins TRBV18 to TRBJ1-5; D is ambiguous. The CDR3 DNA reads TGTGCCAGCTCTAAGGAGAATCAGCCCCAGCATTTT. Its translation: CASSKENQPQHF. The full variable domain, with the rest looked up from reference TRBV18 and TRBJ1-5, is NAGVMQNPRHLVRRRGQEARLRCSPMKGHSHVYWYRQLPEEGLKFMVYLQKENIIDESGMPKERFSAEFPKEGPSILRIQQVVRGDSAAYFCASSKENQPQHFGDGTRLSIL.